The 19 T cell receptor beta chains listed next were all sequenced from one sample in a study of cytomegalovirus exposure and HLA in healthy donors. It was with 60 Vbeta and 13 Jbeta primers that the PCR ran. TCRdb's table, derived via immunoSEQ multiplex PCR, lists solely in-frame clones and lacks some. Of roughly 110,000 clones in the sample, 75% to 85% were seen once. The sequencing sample was made of PBMCs. Receptors originate from a man in his fifties in good health and CMV-seronegative.

This clone occurred once. The chain combines TRBV11-2 with TRBJ2-1, with TRBD2 identical over 9 bases. V was pared by 1 base and J by 9 bases, with 7 bases of the junction left unmatched. Per germline, CDR1 SGHAT and CDR2 FQNNGV. The CDR3 length is 15 residues. DNA of the CDR3: TGTGCCAGCAGCTTAGTTTCGCGGGGGGGCCTTGAGCAGTTCTTC. Translating gives CASSLVSRGGLEQFF.

This chain joins TRBV4-1 and TRBJ2-7; maybe TRBD1 (5 bases). Germline values: CDR1 MGHRA, CDR2 YSYEKL. The CDR3 loop spans 17 amino acids. The V and J ends lost 3 bases and 2 bases respectively, with 20 bases between them. The CDR3 is CASSQAAGLQGPYEQYF. CDR3 coding DNA: TGCGCCAGCAGCCAGGCCGCTGGCCTTCAGGGCCCCTACGAGCAGTACTTC.

CDR3 bases: TGTGCCAGCTCACCTGGGCCGGCCATGAACACTGAAGCTTTCTTT. Translation: CASSPGPAMNTEAFF. The chain couples TRBV18 to TRBJ1-1; D not resolved. This CDR3 is built from 15 residues. V was shortened by 3 bases and J by 0 bases, with 11 bases between the two germline ends. Germline values: CDR1 KGHSH, CDR2 LQKENI.

V gene TRBV11-3 combines with J gene TRBJ2-2, with 9 bases identical to TRBD1. The CDR3 spans 16 residues. The germline CDR1 and CDR2 sequences are SGHNT and YENEEA. V shed 8 bases, J shed 1 base, and the junction held 8 bases outside the gene matches. In nucleotides, the CDR3 is TGTGCCAGCTACCCTTCGGGACAGGGGAACACCGGGGAGCTGTTTTTT. Amino acid sequence: CASYPSGQGNTGELFF.

This clone was recorded once. Other DNA sequences in the same sample also yield this CDR3. The chain uses TRBV19 and TRBJ2-5, with no clear D. V was cut by 4 bases and J by 5 bases, with 5 bases left in between. CDR3 length equals 11 residues. Looked up from germline, CDR1 is LNHDA and CDR2 is SQIVND (reference sequence). Here the CDR3 DNA reads TGTGCCAGTAGTACGGGTGAGACCCAGTACTTC. It is translated as CASSTGETQYF.

The CDR3 here is CASSHLTGNYEQYV. The CDR3 nucleotides are TGTGCCAGCAGCCACCTAACAGGGAACTACGAGCAGTACGTC. V gene TRBV5-5 combines with J gene TRBJ2-7; D is possibly TRBD1 (6 bases). V lost 4 bases and J 3 bases, leaving 14 bases between the germline ends. This CDR3 spans 14 amino acids. The germline CDR1 and CDR2 sequences are SGHKS and YYEKEE (reference sequence).

The gene calls are TRBV6-1 and TRBJ1-2; TRBD1 matches 7 bases. The CDR3 length is 13 residues. Trimming took 1 base from V and 5 from J; bases not matched to a gene: 1. Germline V gene lookup returns CDR1 MNHNS and CDR2 SASEGT. CDR3 in DNA: TGTGCCAGCAGTGAAGTGGGACAGTATGGCTACACCTTC. It codes for CASSEVGQYGYTF.

The chain links TRBV11-3 to TRBJ2-3, with TRBD2 as a possible D gene (6 bases). Germline values: CDR1 SGHNT, CDR2 YENEEA. CDR3 length: 15 amino acids. The ends were cut back, 5 bases at V and 6 bases at J, with 18 bases in the middle. The CDR3 bases are TGTGCCAGCAGCCCCCAGGGCCGAGGAGGGGATACGCAGTATTTT. It codes for CASSPQGRGGDTQYF.

The chain has TRBV18 and TRBJ2-1; 9 bases fit TRBD1. This CDR3 is built from 14 residues. The ends lost 5 bases at V and 8 bases at J; junction bases unmatched: 7. CDR1 and CDR2 from the germline V gene are KGHSH and LQKENI. Here the CDR3 DNA reads TGTGCCAGCTCATCCCCGGGACAGGGCTATGAGCAGTTCTTC. Its protein product is CASSSPGQGYEQFF. Together with reference TRBV18 and TRBJ2-1, the CDR3 gives the full variable domain: NAGVMQNPRHLVRRRGQEARLRCSPMKGHSHVYWYRQLPEEGLKFMVYLQKENIIDESGMPKERFSAEFPKEGPSILRIQQVVRGDSAAYFCASSSPGQGYEQFFGPGTRLTVL.

This clone turned up a few times. V is TRBV2 and J is TRBJ2-7; TRBD1 aligns across 9 bases. Germline CDR1 SNHLY, CDR2 FYNNEI. The CDR3 has 13 amino acids. V lost 7 bases, J lost 7 bases, and 8 bases stayed unmatched. CDR3 nucleotides: TGTGCCAGCATGGACAGGGGACTGGGGGAGCAGTACTTC. Its protein product is CASMDRGLGEQYF.

This clone was found a few times. V usage is TRBV6-5 and J usage is TRBJ1-1; 7 bases are shared with TRBD1. Trimming cost V 0 bases and J 7 bases; bases outside gene matches: 8. CDR1 is MNHEY and CDR2 is SVGAGI in the germline V gene. This CDR3 is built from 15 residues. CDR3 nucleotide sequence: TGTGCCAGCAGTTACTCTATTGGGACAGCCGGTGAAGCTTTCTTT. Translation gives CASSYSIGTAGEAFF.

V usage is TRBV18 and J usage is TRBJ2-1; 8 nucleotides line up with TRBD2. The CDR3 totals 16 residues. The germline V gene encodes CDR1 KGHSH and CDR2 LQKENI. V trimming: 6 bases; J trimming: 5 bases; junction bases outside the gene matches: 12. The CDR3 loop is CASSPEEAGDHNEQFF. In DNA, the CDR3 is TGTGCCAGCTCTCCCGAGGAAGCGGGGGATCACAATGAGCAGTTCTTC.

The V and J genes are TRBV28 and TRBJ1-2; D possibly corresponds to TRBD1 (6 bases). CDR3 length: 14 residues. The germline CDR1 and CDR2 sequences are MDHEN and SYDVKM. V was pared by 6 bases and J by 3 bases, with 14 bases between. CDR3 region: CASRPQGDYYGYTF. CDR3 DNA: TGTGCCAGCAGGCCACAGGGTGACTACTATGGCTACACCTTC.

The rearrangement joins TRBV5-1 to TRBJ1-1; no reliable D call. Per the germline V gene, CDR1 is SGHRS and CDR2 is YFSETQ. V lost 0 bases and J 0 bases, leaving 12 bases between the germline ends. CDR3 size: 16 residues. DNA of the CDR3: TGCGCCAGCAGCTTGGCCTATCGGGGTATGAACACTGAAGCTTTCTTT. This sequence encodes CASSLAYRGMNTEAFF.

This chain joins TRBV30 and TRBJ1-2; D is perhaps TRBD1 (6 bases). CDR1 is GTSNPN, CDR2 SVGIG, per germline (reference sequence). V lost 0 bases to trimming and J lost 9 bases, with 14 bases between them. The CDR3 spans 13 residues. This CDR3 reads CAWSVWDMGRYTF. CDR3 coding DNA: TGTGCCTGGAGTGTATGGGACATGGGGCGCTACACCTTC.

The V gene is TRBV28, the J gene TRBJ1-2; a possible D gene is TRBD1 (5 bases). The CDR3 consists of 15 residues. CDR1 is MDHEN and CDR2 is SYDVKM in the germline V gene. Between the trimmed V and J ends, which lost 5 bases and 4 bases, there was a span of 17 bases. CDR3 sequence reads: CASSRLQAYPYGYTF. As DNA, the CDR3 is TGTGCCAGCAGTAGATTACAGGCTTACCCCTATGGCTACACCTTC.

In its sample, this clone was seen once. CDR3 amino acids: CAIRARGTLNTEAFF. The CDR3 DNA sequence: TGTGCCATCAGGGCAAGAGGGACTCTGAACACTGAAGCTTTCTTT. The rearrangement joins TRBV10-3 to TRBJ1-1, with a possible D match to TRBD1 (5 bases). Germline CDR1 and CDR2: ENHRY and SYGVKD. V dropped 6 bases and J dropped 0 bases, with 14 bases sitting between them. This CDR3 is 15 amino acids long.

The chain carries TRBV4-2 and TRBJ1-2; D unclear. The CDR3 contains 15 residues. Germline V gene sequence: CDR1 LGHNA, CDR2 YNFKEQ. The V end lost 0 bases, the J end lost 4 bases, and 12 bases lay between the germline ends. The CDR3 loop reads CASSQESAEVYGYTF. CDR3 coding DNA: TGTGCCAGCAGCCAAGAGTCCGCCGAGGTCTATGGCTACACCTTC.

As to this clone: At one boundary the junction diverges from the germline segment, which might be a read error. Other DNA sequences within the sample encode an identical CDR3. The chain joins TRBV6-1 to TRBJ1-6; D gene unclear. The CDR3 has 17 amino acids. CDR1 is MNHNS, CDR2 SASEGT, per germline. CDR3 coding DNA: TGTGCCAGCAGTGAAGTTGATAGGAGCTCCTATAACTCACCCCTCCACTTT. Its translation: CASSEVDRSSYNSPLHF.